This T cell receptor (beta chain) was identified in a study of CD8 T cells in Susac syndrome. The CDR3 totals 14 residues. Trimming cost V 2 bases and J 0 bases, with 8 bases left between them. Germline CDR1 reads LGHDT; CDR2 reads YNNKEL (reference sequence). Reverse transcription of roughly 0.5 to 1 ug RNA was carried out with random hexamers. Amplification of TCR beta CDR3 by immunoSEQ multiplex PCR spanned 54 Vbeta and 13 Jbeta. One entry per CDR3 protein, called by TCRdb with MiXCR from the immunoSEQ multiplex PCR reads. The sample carries about 200,000 distinct CDR3 sequences, 90% to 95% recorded once. Sequencing of TCR beta was undertaken in CD8+ and CD4+ T cells derived from blood. Controls were healthy donors (matched for age and sex).

The chain recombines TRBV3-1 with TRBJ2-7; D remains ambiguous. The source material was CD4+ T cells from PBMCs. The clonotype originates from a human donor in good health. The CDR3 DNA is TGTGCCAGCAGCCAATCGTCGGGCTCCTACGAGCAGTACTTC. It is translated as CASSQSSGSYEQYF.